This section outlines one T cell receptor beta chain sequence together with its context. Its target is unknown. The isolated RNA, all of it, was reverse transcribed, so expressed TCRB transcripts were what got sequenced. Sequencing used immunoSEQ multiplex PCR; TCRdb keeps in-frame clones, though not all of them. Of some 640,000 clones in the sample, over 12% are singletons; the top ten hold roughly 0.04%. With 4 bases removed from V and 6 bases from J, the gap between germline ends came to 15 bases. The CDR3 has 14 residues. Germline lookup yields CDR1 MNHEY and CDR2 SVGAGI. Via CD45RO/CCR7/CD25/CD127/CD95/CD27, cells of the CD4+ naive, central memory, regulatory and stem cell-like memory subsets were sorted. The data belong to a study of beta chain features in type 1 diabetes. Study findings and constraints: Moderate but significant shortening of TCRB CDR3s was recorded in all four CD4+ subsets from Type 1 diabetes patients.

Sequenced sample: naive CD4+ T cells from blood. The rearrangement joins TRBV6-5 to TRBJ1-2, with D possibly matching TRBD1 (6 bases). This receptor was obtained from a man younger than 35 with type 1 diabetes. CDR3 DNA sequence: TGTGCCAGCAGTTTGGCCAGGGGAGCGAATGGCTACACCTTC. This sequence encodes CASSLARGANGYTF.